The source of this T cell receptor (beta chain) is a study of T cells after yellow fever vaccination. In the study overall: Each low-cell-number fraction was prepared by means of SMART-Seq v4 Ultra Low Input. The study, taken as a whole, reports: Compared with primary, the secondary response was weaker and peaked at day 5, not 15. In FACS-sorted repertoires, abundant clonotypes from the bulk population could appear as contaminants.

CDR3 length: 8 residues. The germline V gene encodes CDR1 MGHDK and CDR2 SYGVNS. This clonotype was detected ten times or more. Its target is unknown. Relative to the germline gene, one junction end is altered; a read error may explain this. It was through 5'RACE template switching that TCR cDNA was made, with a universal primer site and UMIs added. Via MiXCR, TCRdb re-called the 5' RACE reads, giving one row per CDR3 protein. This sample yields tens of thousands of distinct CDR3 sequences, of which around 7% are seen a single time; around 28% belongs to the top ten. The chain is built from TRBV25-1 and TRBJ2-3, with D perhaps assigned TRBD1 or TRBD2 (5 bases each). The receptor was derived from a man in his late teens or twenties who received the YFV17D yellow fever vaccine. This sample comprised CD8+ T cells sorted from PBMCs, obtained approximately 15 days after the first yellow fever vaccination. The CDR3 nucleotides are TGTGCCTCCCGGGGCAGCCGGTTT. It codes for CASRGSRF.